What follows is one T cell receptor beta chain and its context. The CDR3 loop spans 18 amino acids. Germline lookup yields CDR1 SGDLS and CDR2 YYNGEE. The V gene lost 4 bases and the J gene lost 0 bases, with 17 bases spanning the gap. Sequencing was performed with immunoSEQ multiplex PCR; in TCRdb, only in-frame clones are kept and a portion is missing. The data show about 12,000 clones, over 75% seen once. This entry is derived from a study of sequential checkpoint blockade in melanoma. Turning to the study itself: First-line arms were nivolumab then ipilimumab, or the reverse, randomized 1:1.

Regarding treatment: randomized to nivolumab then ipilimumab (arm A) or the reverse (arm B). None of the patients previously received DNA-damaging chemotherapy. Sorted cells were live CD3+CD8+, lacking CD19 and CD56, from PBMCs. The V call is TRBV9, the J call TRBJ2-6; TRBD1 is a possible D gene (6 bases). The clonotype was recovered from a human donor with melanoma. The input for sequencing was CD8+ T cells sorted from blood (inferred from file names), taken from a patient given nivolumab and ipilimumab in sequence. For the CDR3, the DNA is TGTGCCAGCAGCCCCTACCCAGGGGCCAACTCTGGGGCCAACGTCCTGACTTTC. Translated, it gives CASSPYPGANSGANVLTF. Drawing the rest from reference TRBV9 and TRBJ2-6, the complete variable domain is DSGVTQTPKHLITATGQRVTLRCSPRSGDLSVYWYQQSLDQGLQFLIQYYNGEERAKGNILERFSAQQFPDLHSELNLSSLELGDSALYFCASSPYPGANSGANVLTFGAGSRLTVL.